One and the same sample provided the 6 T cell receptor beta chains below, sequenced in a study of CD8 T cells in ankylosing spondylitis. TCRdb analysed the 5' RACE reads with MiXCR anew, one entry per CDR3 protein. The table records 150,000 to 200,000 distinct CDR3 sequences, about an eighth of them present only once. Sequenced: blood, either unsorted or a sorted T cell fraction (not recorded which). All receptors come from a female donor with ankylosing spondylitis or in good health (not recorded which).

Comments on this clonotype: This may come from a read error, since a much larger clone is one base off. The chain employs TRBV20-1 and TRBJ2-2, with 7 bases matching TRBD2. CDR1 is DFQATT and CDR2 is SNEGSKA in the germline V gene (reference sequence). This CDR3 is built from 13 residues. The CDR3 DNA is TGCAGTGCTAGTGGAGCGGGGACCGGGGGGCTGTTTTTT. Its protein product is CSASGAGTGGLFF.

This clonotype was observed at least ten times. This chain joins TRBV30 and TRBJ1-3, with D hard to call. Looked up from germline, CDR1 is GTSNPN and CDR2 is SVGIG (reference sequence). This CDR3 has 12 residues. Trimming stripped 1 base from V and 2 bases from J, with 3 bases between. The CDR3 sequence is CAWSATGNTIYF. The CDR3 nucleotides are TGTGCCTGGAGTGCGACTGGAAACACCATATATTTT.

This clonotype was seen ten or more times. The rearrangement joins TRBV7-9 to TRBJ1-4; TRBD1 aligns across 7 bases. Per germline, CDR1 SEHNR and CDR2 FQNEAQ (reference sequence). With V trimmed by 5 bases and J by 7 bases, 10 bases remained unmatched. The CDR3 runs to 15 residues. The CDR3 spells CASSQLTGVGEKLFF. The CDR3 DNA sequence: TGTGCCAGCAGCCAACTTACAGGGGTTGGTGAAAAACTGTTTTTT. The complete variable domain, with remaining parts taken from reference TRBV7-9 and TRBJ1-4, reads DTGVSQNPRHKITKRGQNVTFRCDPISEHNRLYWYRQTLGQGPEFLTYFQNEAQLEKSRLLSDRFSAERPKGSFSTLEIQRTEQGDSAMYLCASSQLTGVGEKLFFGSGTQLSVL.

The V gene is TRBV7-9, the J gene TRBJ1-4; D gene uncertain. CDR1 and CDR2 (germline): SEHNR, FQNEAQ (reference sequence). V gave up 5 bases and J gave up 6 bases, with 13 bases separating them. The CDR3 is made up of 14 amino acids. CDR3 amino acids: CASSPITVDEKLFF. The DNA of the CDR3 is TGTGCCAGCAGCCCGATTACCGTTGATGAAAAACTGTTTTTT. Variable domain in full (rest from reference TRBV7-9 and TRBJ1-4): DTGVSQNPRHKITKRGQNVTFRCDPISEHNRLYWYRQTLGQGPEFLTYFQNEAQLEKSRLLSDRFSAERPKGSFSTLEIQRTEQGDSAMYLCASSPITVDEKLFFGSGTQLSVL.

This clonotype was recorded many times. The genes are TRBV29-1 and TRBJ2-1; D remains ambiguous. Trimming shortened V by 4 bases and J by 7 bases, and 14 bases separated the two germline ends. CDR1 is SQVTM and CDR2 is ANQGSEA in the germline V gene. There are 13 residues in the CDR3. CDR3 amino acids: CSVVPMMGNEQFF. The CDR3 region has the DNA TGCAGCGTTGTGCCTATGATGGGAAATGAGCAGTTCTTC.

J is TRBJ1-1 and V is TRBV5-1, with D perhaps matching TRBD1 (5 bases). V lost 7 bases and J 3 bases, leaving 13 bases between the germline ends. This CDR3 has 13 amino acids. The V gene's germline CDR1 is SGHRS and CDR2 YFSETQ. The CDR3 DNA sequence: TGCGCCAGCCGGGTGGGGCCGGACACTGAAGCTTTCTTT. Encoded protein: CASRVGPDTEAFF.